These 26 T cell receptor beta chains were all obtained from the same sample, sequenced in a study of T-cell memory formation after mild COVID-19. TCRdb called the 5' RACE reads again in MiXCR, with one record for every CDR3 protein. The table lists some 320,000 distinct CDR3 sequences, 13% to 15% of them singletons. Source material: PBMCs or a T cell subset sorted from them (not recorded which). These receptors were collected from a man aged 18 to 35 who had mild COVID-19 (a few samples of this study predate the infection). Cell type and time point are not known.

The sample holds many counts of this clonotype. J is TRBJ2-5 and V is TRBV20-1, with a possible D match to TRBD1 (7 bases). The CDR3 totals 14 residues. The germline gives CDR1 DFQATT, CDR2 SNEGSKA (reference sequence). With 5 bases removed from V and 4 bases from J, the gap between germline ends came to 17 bases. This CDR3 reads CSAPMTGRPETQYF. The CDR3 DNA reads TGCAGTGCTCCTATGACAGGGAGGCCAGAGACCCAGTACTTC.

The J gene is TRBJ1-1, the V gene TRBV6-6; D is perhaps TRBD1 (5 bases). Trimming stripped 2 bases from V and 4 bases from J, with 8 bases between. The CDR3 extends over 13 amino acids. CDR1 is MNHNY and CDR2 is SVGAGI in the germline V gene (reference sequence). DNA for the CDR3: TGTGCCAGCAGTTACGGGGGAAGCACTGAAGCTTTCTTT. Protein: CASSYGGSTEAFF.

The CDR3 DNA follows: TGCAGTGCTAGGGTTGGGGGGAATATATATGATACGCAGTATTTT. Its protein is CSARVGGNIYDTQYF. The chain links TRBV20-1 to TRBJ2-3; D possibly corresponds to TRBD2 (6 bases). CDR1 is DFQATT, CDR2 SNEGSKA, per germline (reference sequence). The CDR3 length is 15 residues. The V gene lost 3 bases and the J gene lost 6 bases, with 19 bases spanning the gap.

This clonotype was picked up many times. The genes are TRBV9 and TRBJ2-5, with D hard to call. CDR3 size: 14 residues. V dropped 0 bases and J dropped 5 bases, with 11 bases sitting between them. Germline CDR1 SGDLS, CDR2 YYNGEE. This CDR3 is CASSVDPDGETQYF. The DNA for the CDR3 is TGTGCCAGCAGCGTAGATCCGGATGGGGAGACCCAGTACTTC. The full variable domain, with the rest looked up from reference TRBV9 and TRBJ2-5, is DSGVTQTPKHLITATGQRVTLRCSPRSGDLSVYWYQQSLDQGLQFLIQYYNGEERAKGNILERFSAQQFPDLHSELNLSSLELGDSALYFCASSVDPDGETQYFGPGTRLLVL.

This clonotype was counted between two and nine times. This chain uses TRBV9 with TRBJ2-6, with 9 positions matching TRBD1. The CDR3 has 17 residues. Germline trimming cut 0 bases from V and 3 bases from J; bases unmatched to any gene: 4. Germline V gene sequence: CDR1 SGDLS, CDR2 YYNGEE. The CDR3 spells CASSVEGQGHGANVLTF. The CDR3 DNA sequence: TGTGCCAGCAGCGTAGAGGGACAGGGCCATGGGGCCAACGTCCTGACTTTC.

This clonotype was observed a handful of times. This chain joins TRBV10-3 and TRBJ2-1, with TRBD2 matching over 9 bases. The CDR3 loop spans 15 amino acids. Looked up from germline, CDR1 is ENHRY and CDR2 is SYGVKD. Trimming took 7 bases from V and 5 from J; bases not matched to a gene: 9. The CDR3 spells CAIKFVAGANNEQFF. DNA for the CDR3: TGTGCCATCAAATTCGTAGCGGGGGCGAACAATGAGCAGTTCTTC.

The chain combines TRBV20-1 with TRBJ2-1; 8 bases are a match to TRBD2. Germline CDR1 and CDR2: DFQATT and SNEGSKA (reference sequence). The V and J ends lost 3 bases and 2 bases, in that order; junction bases with no gene match: 3. CDR3 size: 14 residues. CDR3 sequence: CSASGGAPYNEQFF. The CDR3, as DNA: TGCAGTGCTAGCGGGGGGGCCCCCTACAATGAGCAGTTCTTC.

The table lists this clonotype with a few counts. This chain uses TRBV20-1 with TRBJ1-2, with D possibly being TRBD1 (6 bases). The V end lost 1 base, the J end lost 6 bases, and 18 bases lay between the germline ends. The CDR3 covers 15 residues. CDR1 is DFQATT, CDR2 SNEGSKA, per germline (reference sequence). CDR3 residues: CSARGAGARGDGYTF. CDR3 nucleotide sequence: TGCAGTGCTAGAGGCGCGGGGGCTAGGGGTGATGGCTACACCTTC.

This rearrangement joins TRBV2 to TRBJ2-3; TRBD2 matches 11 bases. Trimming removed 4 bases from V and 3 bases from J; junction bases left unmatched: 3. This CDR3 contains 15 residues. Looked up from germline, CDR1 is SNHLY and CDR2 is FYNNEI. The CDR3 loop is CASSGRLAGTDTQYF. In nucleotides, the CDR3 is TGTGCCAGCAGTGGACGACTAGCGGGGACAGATACGCAGTATTTT.

The table lists this clonotype with a few counts. The chain carries TRBV11-1 and TRBJ2-1; weak D call: TRBD2 (6 bases). Germline values: CDR1 SGHAT, CDR2 FQDESV (reference sequence). The CDR3 loop spans 15 amino acids. Trimming removed 2 bases from V and 0 bases from J, with 8 bases in between. The CDR3, as DNA: TGTGCCAGCAGCTTAATTAGCGGCTCCTACAATGAGCAGTTCTTC. As protein: CASSLISGSYNEQFF.

The sample holds many counts of this clonotype. The chain couples TRBV5-5 to TRBJ1-4; D possibly corresponds to TRBD1 (5 bases). Germline V lookup: CDR1 SGHKS, CDR2 YYEKEE (reference sequence). The CDR3 length is 16 residues. Trimming cost V 3 bases and J 0 bases, with 12 bases left between them. The CDR3 region has the DNA TGTGCCAGCAGCTCCGGACACCACGCAACTAATGAAAAACTGTTTTTT. It translates to CASSSGHHATNEKLFF.

The chain carries TRBV6-2 or TRBV6-3 and TRBJ2-2; TRBD1 is a possible D gene (5 bases). The CDR3 sequence is 14 residues long. From germline, CDR1 is MNHEY and CDR2 SVGEGT. V was cut by 10 bases and J by 5 bases, with 17 bases left in between. CDR3 amino acids: CATPSGLETGELFF. DNA of the CDR3: TGTGCCACCCCGTCAGGGCTTGAGACCGGGGAGCTGTTTTTT.

This clonotype was picked up a small number of times. The gene calls are TRBV7-2 and TRBJ1-5, with D maybe TRBD1 (5 bases). Germline CDR1 is SGHTA and CDR2 is FQGNSA. V was trimmed by 1 base and J by 3 bases, leaving 10 bases between them. The CDR3 contains 15 residues. The CDR3 loop reads CASSLEARVNQPQHF. CDR3 bases: TGTGCCAGCAGCTTAGAGGCCAGGGTCAATCAGCCCCAGCATTTT.

This clonotype was found a few times. This chain uses TRBV10-3 with TRBJ1-5; D perhaps matches TRBD1 (5 bases). With 3 bases removed from V and 4 bases from J, the gap between germline ends came to 7 bases. The CDR3 length is 13 residues. Germline loops: CDR1 ENHRY, CDR2 SYGVKD. This CDR3 reads CAISERGNQPQHF. The CDR3 DNA reads TGTGCCATCAGTGAACGGGGGAATCAGCCCCAGCATTTT.

This clonotype has more than one count but fewer than ten. The rearrangement links TRBV18 to TRBJ2-7; weak D call: TRBD1 (5 bases). The CDR3 has 15 residues. Germline CDR1 is KGHSH and CDR2 is LQKENI. Trimming stripped 3 bases from V and 1 base from J, with 13 bases between. As DNA, the CDR3 is TGTGCCAGCTCACCCGGACACGGACCATCCTACGAGCAGTACTTC. Encoded protein: CASSPGHGPSYEQYF.

This clonotype was recorded a few times. The chain has TRBV27 and TRBJ2-7; 12 nucleotides agree with TRBD1. Per the germline V gene, CDR1 is MNHEY and CDR2 is SMNVEV (reference sequence). V lost 4 bases to trimming and J lost 5 bases; unmatched junction nucleotides: 3. This CDR3 spans 14 amino acids. CDR3 protein: CASSWGTGGDEQYF. The CDR3, as DNA: TGTGCCAGCAGTTGGGGGACAGGGGGCGACGAGCAGTACTTC.

CDR3 loop: CASSKTPGVRYEQYV. The DNA of the CDR3 is TGTGCCAGCAGCAAAACCCCAGGGGTACGCTACGAGCAGTACGTC. V and J are TRBV21-1 and TRBJ2-7; the table's D call of TRBD1 was not tested on the DNA. TRBV21-1 is classified as a pseudogene. This CDR3 is built from 15 residues.

This clonotype has at least ten counts. The chain links TRBV5-1 to TRBJ2-2, with 7 bases that match TRBD1. The CDR3 contains 15 residues. Germline V gene sequence: CDR1 SGHRS, CDR2 YFSETQ. Trimming at V came to 4 bases and at J to 1 base, leaving 4 bases not matched to a gene. The CDR3 DNA reads as TGCGCCAGCAGCCCTCGGACAGGGAACACCGGGGAGCTGTTTTTT. Translation gives CASSPRTGNTGELFF.

This clonotype was counted a few times. The chain carries TRBV15 and TRBJ2-7; D may be TRBD2 (6 bases). CDR3 length: 14 residues. Germline V gene data show CDR1 as LNHNV and CDR2 as YYDKDF (reference sequence). V lost 0 bases to trimming and J lost 4 bases, with 10 bases between them. The chain's CDR3 is CATSRDRGGYEQYF. As DNA, the CDR3 is TGTGCCACCAGCAGAGATCGTGGAGGGTACGAGCAGTACTTC.

In its sample, this clonotype was seen many times. The chain links TRBV7-2 to TRBJ1-6; no clear D. The CDR3 is 12 amino acids. V gave up 4 bases and J gave up 2 bases, with 0 bases separating them. CDR1 is SGHTA and CDR2 is FQGNSA in the germline V gene. The CDR3 is CASSSYNSPLHF. CDR3 in DNA: TGTGCCAGCAGCTCCTATAATTCACCCCTCCACTTT.

This clonotype was seen ten or more times. This sequence joins TRBV9 and TRBJ2-7; D is tentatively TRBD1 or TRBD2 (5 bases each). The CDR3 has 13 residues. Trimming stripped 0 bases from V and 5 bases from J, with 9 bases between. CDR1 and CDR2 (germline): SGDLS, YYNGEE. CDR3 coding DNA: TGTGCCAGCAGCGTAGGGGGACGGGACGAGCAGTACTTC. It encodes CASSVGGRDEQYF.

This clonotype was counted between two and nine times. V gene TRBV4-1 combines with J gene TRBJ2-3; TRBD2 matches at 15 bases. V was clipped by 4 bases and J by 6 bases; unmatched bases: 8. Germline V CDR1 and CDR2: MGHRA, YSYEKL. The CDR3 spans 17 residues. The CDR3 is CASSPGLAGGPMDTQYF. CDR3 in DNA: TGCGCCAGCAGCCCTGGACTAGCGGGGGGGCCGATGGATACGCAGTATTTT.

V gene TRBV5-1 combines with J gene TRBJ2-2; a possible D gene is TRBD2 (5 bases). Trimming shortened V by 1 base and J by 3 bases, and 10 bases separated the two germline ends. Germline lookup yields CDR1 SGHRS and CDR2 YFSETQ. The CDR3 contains 15 residues. This CDR3 reads CASSLIGGYTGELFF. The CDR3 DNA reads as TGCGCCAGCAGCTTGATAGGAGGATACACCGGGGAGCTGTTTTTT.

This clonotype was picked up many times. Here the CDR3 reads CASSYGVTDTQYF. The CDR3 region has the DNA TGTGCCAGCAGTTACGGAGTGACAGATACGCAGTATTTT. This chain joins TRBV6-6 and TRBJ2-3, with D unclear. Trimming removed 2 bases at V and 3 bases at J, with 6 bases between. CDR1 MNHNY and CDR2 SVGAGI come from the germline V gene (reference sequence). This CDR3 contains 13 residues.

This clonotype was picked up many times. V usage is TRBV5-1 and J usage is TRBJ2-7; D is uncertain. This CDR3 is 13 amino acids long. Trimming removed 0 bases at V and 3 bases at J, with 7 bases between. From germline, CDR1 is SGHRS and CDR2 YFSETQ. CDR3 nucleotide sequence: TGCGCCAGCAGCTTGGGACGGTTCTACGAGCAGTACGTC. The encoded protein is CASSLGRFYEQYV.

This clonotype turned up a few times. V is TRBV7-9 and J is TRBJ2-7; TRBD1 is a possible D gene (5 bases). The CDR3 runs 15 residues. The V gene lost 2 bases and the J gene lost 0 bases, with 11 bases spanning the gap. CDR1 SEHNR and CDR2 FQNEAQ come from the germline V gene (reference sequence). The CDR3 protein is CASSLSSGFSYEQYF. CDR3 sequence (DNA): TGTGCCAGCAGCTTAAGCTCAGGGTTCTCCTACGAGCAGTACTTC.